This record concerns one T cell receptor beta chain sequence. It lacks a known antigen. The record has no base qualities; no much larger clone is one base away. The CDR3 holds 16 amino acids from the cysteine to the phenylalanine. Just CDR3 DNA is preserved here, 48 bases in frame from base 1. V drops 3 bases and J drops 1 base, leaving 15 bases in between. The germline V gene sets CDR1 to KGHSH and CDR2 to LQKENI. Library construction relied on 5' RACE. Sequencer: Illumina HiSeq 2500. A second PCR of roughly 6 to 11 cycles was run with a J-beta primer mix and a sample-barcoded 5' primer. A unique molecular identifier was introduced onto each TCR beta cDNA molecule by a template-switch 5' adaptor carrying 12 random nucleotides. Each sample yielded at least 3 million CDR3-containing paired-end reads. The Mint cDNA synthesis kit, primed by a TRBC-specific oligonucleotide, was used to synthesize first-strand cDNA from all RNA. After uracil-DNA glycosylase treatment, a first 18-cycle PCR used universal primers M1SS and BC2_uni_R on all cDNA. The paper's data handling went like this. Normalization of each sample was performed by random selection of 1 million high-quality reads, each carrying a distinct molecular identifier. Reads with shared molecular identifiers were discarded instead of being binned into consensus sequences. MiTCR, with a Q25 quality threshold and the strictest error-elimination algorithm, was used for CDR3 identification, clonotype clustering and error correction. A nonparametric unseen species model with Euler transformation was used to estimate a lower bound on total TCR beta diversity. In TCRdb, the public reads were trimmed at Q25 with fastp and aligned with MiXCR, with productive beta chains retained. When rows share a CDR3 protein, they turn into one entry using the most common DNA and genes. In this record, the V and J calls reflect TCRdb's handling and not the investigators' own analysis. In this sample the table shows approximately 1.5 million distinct CDR3 sequences, approximately 32% of which occur a single time. Of the sample, approximately 11% is held by the ten largest clones.

The data are from a study of blood T cells in healthy people across ages (dated by TCRdb to about 2015). For the wider study: In model experiments, roughly one uniquely barcoded TCR beta cDNA molecule per two T cells was captured by template switching. To avoid experimental bias, donors of different ages were spread randomly across the sequencing lanes. The donors were divided into four age groups: young (average about 15 years), middle-aged (over 35), aged (around 67) and long-lived (roughly 86). The study analyzed two additional independent replicas of 1 million unique cDNA reads from the same blood draw for two donors, one aged 18 to 29 and one aged 80 or older. Using deep sequencing normalized with unique cDNA molecular identifiers, the study measured how TCR beta repertoire diversity changes with age.

The donors were under 40 Caucasian individuals from Russia, aged 6 to 90 years, who were systemically healthy. Each donor gave about 9.8 milliliters of peripheral blood, drawn into EDTA-treated Vacutainer tubes. Ficoll-Paque density-gradient centrifugation was used to isolate PBMCs, with at least 6.5 million per sample. Trizol reagent was used to extract total RNA from PBMCs, with at least 6 micrograms per sample. For every donor, flow cytometry on a PBMC aliquot measured the percentage of naive CD45RAhigh/CD27high T cells. Points the paper makes about the study in general: Observed TCR beta diversity per million T cells fell roughly linearly with age, and a significant reduction was already apparent by age approximately 40. Estimates of total diversity based on one million sequenced T cells were considered lower bounds and underestimates. Compared with the aged group, more naive CD4+ T cells, fewer expanded clones and increased TCR diversity were shown by the long-lived group, suggesting age selection. The CMV infection status of donors was not known, potentially confounding age-related changes in expanded clonotypes. There was a strong correlation between observed TCR beta diversity and the percentage of naive T cells measured by flow cytometry. Since profiling was done on bulk unsorted PBMCs, naive and antigen-experienced compartments could not be conclusively compared.

This TCR was recovered from a woman aged 25 to 39 in good health. This chain is built from TRBV18 and TRBJ1-1; TRBD1 is perhaps the D gene, given 6 matching bases. The sequenced sample was blood. The CDR3 corresponds to CASSPQRGAQNTEAFF. DNA sequence: TGTGCCAGCTCACCCCAACGGGGGGCGCAGAACACTGAAGCTTTCTTT.